These 22 T cell receptor beta chains were all obtained from the same sample, sequenced in a study of T cell responses to AZD1222 COVID-19 vaccine (dated by TCRdb to the early 2020s). The library was obtained by the immunoSEQ multiplex PCR assay. Drawn from immuneACCESS, this table holds only the in-frame rearrangements with V and J called that TCRdb kept. Clones are partly lost; checked studies trace under half to an unresolved V gene and leave the rest unexplained. The sample data list roughly 190,000 clones, and roughly 93% of these were observed just once. The ten biggest clones cover 0.99% of the sample. The time point tag for this specimen amounts to: baseline before first vaccination. Sequenced here: peripheral blood, sampled on day 0 of AZD1222 vaccination. These receptors all come from an adult in good health.

The CDR3 nucleotides are TGTGCCAGCAGTCGTCAGGGGAGCACTGAAGCTTTCTTT. Translation gives CASSRQGSTEAFF. The V call is TRBV2, the J call TRBJ1-1, with D perhaps TRBD1 (6 bases). Germline assignment: CDR1 SNHLY and CDR2 FYNNEI. Trimming pared 5 bases from V and 4 bases from J, leaving 11 bases between. The CDR3 consists of 13 residues. Complete variable domain (other parts from reference TRBV2 and TRBJ1-1): EPEVTQTPSHQVTQMGQEVILRCVPISNHLYFYWYRQILGQKVEFLVSFYNNEISEKSEIFDDQFSVERPDGSNFTLKIRSTKLEDSAMYFCASSRQGSTEAFFGQGTRLTVV.

The rearrangement links TRBV27 to TRBJ1-2; the D gene is possibly TRBD1 (6 bases). Trimming took 6 bases from V and 7 from J, leaving 18 bases between them. The length of the CDR3 is 14 residues. Germline CDR1 MNHEY, CDR2 SMNVEV (reference sequence). CDR3 in DNA: TGTGCCAGCAGCGCGTCGGGGGCTCAGTCTGGCTACACCTTC. Its translation is CASSASGAQSGYTF.

CDR3 DNA: TGTGCCAGCAGCTTGGAGCGGCAGATTAATAGCACTGGAAACACCATATATTTT. This translates into CASSLERQINSTGNTIYF. The chain joins TRBV5-4 to TRBJ1-3; D remains unclear. The CDR3 is 18 amino acids. Germline CDR1 reads SGHNT; CDR2 reads YYREEE (reference sequence). The V gene lost 0 bases and the J gene lost 2 bases, with 18 bases spanning the gap. The full variable domain, in which reference TRBV5-4 and TRBJ1-3 provide the parts outside the CDR3, is ETGVTQSPTHLIKTRGQQVTLRCSSQSGHNTVSWYQQALGQGPQFIFQYYREEENGRGNFPPRFSGLQFPNYSSELNVNALELDDSALYLCASSLERQINSTGNTIYFGEGSWLTVV.

This clone was observed a single time. V gene TRBV19 combines with J gene TRBJ1-3, with a tentative D call TRBD1 (5 bases). CDR1 is LNHDA and CDR2 is SQIVND in the germline V gene (reference sequence). CDR3 length equals 13 residues. Between the trimmed V and J ends, which lost 6 bases and 6 bases, there was a span of 12 bases. CDR3 residues: CASRQGAENTIYF. The CDR3 DNA follows: TGTGCCAGTAGACAAGGGGCAGAAAACACCATATATTTT.

Only one count was recorded for this clone. V usage is TRBV5-1 and J usage is TRBJ2-5; D gene ambiguous. V was trimmed by 0 bases and J by 2 bases, leaving 11 bases between them. CDR1 is SGHRS and CDR2 is YFSETQ in the germline V gene. There are 15 residues in the CDR3. CDR3 DNA: TGCGCCAGCAGCTTGGGACTCCTTTTGCAAGAGACCCAGTACTTC. Translating gives CASSLGLLLQETQYF.

The V gene is TRBV10-3, the J gene TRBJ2-7; TRBD2 might be the D (6 bases). Germline CDR1 ENHRY, CDR2 SYGVKD. The germline V and J ends were trimmed by 1 base and 5 bases, with 6 bases remaining between them. This CDR3 has 12 residues. The CDR3 is CAISEWGDEQYF. In DNA, the CDR3 is TGTGCCATCAGTGAGTGGGGGGACGAGCAGTACTTC.

The chain combines TRBV28 with TRBJ2-3; 9 bases align to TRBD2. Germline V lookup: CDR1 MDHEN, CDR2 SYDVKM. The junction had 12 bases not matched to a gene; V was cut back by 3 bases and J by 2 bases. The CDR3 is 18 amino acids. The CDR3: CASSFLPLAGDTTDTQYF. For the CDR3, the DNA is TGTGCCAGCAGTTTTCTTCCCTTAGCGGGAGATACCACAGATACGCAGTATTTT. Full variable domain (outside the CDR3, taken from reference TRBV28 and TRBJ2-3): DVKVTQSSRYLVKRTGEKVFLECVQDMDHENMFWYRQDPGLGLRLIYFSYDVKMKEKGDIPEGYSVSREKKERFSLILESASTNQTSMYLCASSFLPLAGDTTDTQYFGPGTRLTVL.

V usage is TRBV3-1 (or the pseudogene TRBV3-2) and J usage is TRBJ2-1; 8 bases fit TRBD1. The CDR3 is 13 residues long. V lost 2 bases to trimming and J lost 11 bases; unmatched junction nucleotides: 5. Germline V gene lookup returns CDR1 LGHDT and CDR2 YNNKEL (reference sequence). CDR3 sequence: CASSQSTGGKQFF. The DNA of the CDR3 is TGTGCCAGCAGCCAATCTACAGGGGGGAAGCAGTTCTTC.

The chain combines TRBV14 with TRBJ1-2; 7 bases are shared with TRBD1. Germline V gene lookup returns CDR1 SGHDN and CDR2 FVKESK. J gave up 7 bases and V 3 bases, and 11 bases lay outside the gene matches. This CDR3 has 15 amino acids. The CDR3 is CASSHLREGAVGYTF. CDR3 sequence (DNA): TGTGCCAGCAGCCACCTAAGAGAGGGGGCGGTTGGCTACACCTTC.

The J gene is TRBJ2-3, the V gene TRBV28; 15 bases line up with TRBD2. Trimming removed 6 bases from V and 0 bases from J; junction bases left unmatched: 13. Germline-derived CDR1 and CDR2 are MDHEN and SYDVKM. The CDR3 is 20 amino acids. The CDR3 loop reads CASSPFPGLAGGTSTDTQYF. DNA for the CDR3: TGTGCCAGCAGCCCCTTTCCGGGACTAGCGGGAGGAACTAGCACAGATACGCAGTATTTT. The variable domain in full, completed from reference TRBV28 and TRBJ2-3, reads DVKVTQSSRYLVKRTGEKVFLECVQDMDHENMFWYRQDPGLGLRLIYFSYDVKMKEKGDIPEGYSVSREKKERFSLILESASTNQTSMYLCASSPFPGLAGGTSTDTQYFGPGTRLTVL.

V and J are TRBV19 and TRBJ1-5; 8 bases match TRBD1. Germline V gene lookup returns CDR1 LNHDA and CDR2 SQIVND (reference sequence). Unmatched junction bases numbered 2, after V lost 4 bases and J lost 6 bases. The CDR3 covers 13 residues. Written as DNA, the CDR3 is TGTGCCAGTAGTACCGACAGGGGTCAGCCCCAGCATTTT. Protein sequence: CASSTDRGQPQHF.

The rearrangement joins TRBV28 to TRBJ1-5; D unclear. The CDR3 sequence is 15 residues long. CDR1 and CDR2 from the germline V gene are MDHEN and SYDVKM. The V gene lost 2 bases and the J gene lost 1 base, with 9 bases spanning the gap. In DNA form, the CDR3 reads TGTGCCAGCAGTTTAAATACTAGAAGCAATCAGCCCCAGCATTTT. Translation: CASSLNTRSNQPQHF.

This chain joins TRBV28 and TRBJ2-2, with unresolved D. The CDR3 has 12 amino acids. The germline V and J ends were trimmed by 8 bases and 5 bases, with 9 bases remaining between them. The germline gives CDR1 MDHEN, CDR2 SYDVKM. The CDR3 sequence is CASQTPTGELFF. DNA for the CDR3: TGTGCCAGCCAGACACCAACCGGGGAGCTGTTTTTT.

V is TRBV5-1 and J is TRBJ1-1; TRBD1 might be the D (5 bases). The CDR3 has 14 amino acids. Germline CDR1 reads SGHRS; CDR2 reads YFSETQ. V was shortened by 0 bases and J by 6 bases, with 12 bases between the two germline ends. The CDR3 DNA sequence: TGCGCCAGCAGCTTGGTGGCAGGGAGCCCTGAAGCTTTCTTT. This translates into CASSLVAGSPEAFF. Supplemented by reference TRBV5-1 and TRBJ1-1, the full variable domain reads KAGVTQTPRYLIKTRGQQVTLSCSPISGHRSVSWYQQTPGQGLQFLFEYFSETQRNKGNFPGRFSGRQFSNSRSEMNVSTLELGDSALYLCASSLVAGSPEAFFGQGTRLTVV.

This chain connects TRBV9 to TRBJ2-4; no clear D gene. CDR1 and CDR2 (germline): SGDLS, YYNGEE. V shed 0 bases and J shed 7 bases, with 11 bases lying between them. This CDR3 contains 14 residues. Written as DNA, the CDR3 is TGTGCCAGCAGCGTAGTGGACCCATACAACATTCAGTACTTC. Encoded protein: CASSVVDPYNIQYF.

The chain couples TRBV27 to TRBJ1-2; D not certain. Trimming removed 4 bases at V and 2 bases at J, with 5 bases between. The CDR3 length is 12 residues. Germline loops: CDR1 MNHEY, CDR2 SMNVEV (reference sequence). CDR3 protein: CASSSGNYGYTF. The CDR3 nucleotides read TGTGCCAGCAGTTCCGGGAACTATGGCTACACCTTC.

Comments on this clone: The same CDR3 is also encoded by other DNA sequences in this sample. The chain carries TRBV19 and TRBJ2-7, with D unresolved. The CDR3 extends over 11 amino acids. Per germline, CDR1 LNHDA and CDR2 SQIVND (reference sequence). V was clipped by 5 bases and J by 3 bases, with 5 bases between them. The CDR3 loop is CASSPGYEQYF. CDR3 sequence (DNA): TGTGCCAGTAGTCCAGGCTACGAGCAGTACTTC. Using reference TRBV19 and TRBJ2-7 for the parts outside the CDR3, the full variable domain is DGGITQSPKYLFRKEGQNVTLSCEQNLNHDAMYWYRQDPGQGLRLIYYSQIVNDFQKGDIAEGYSVSREKKESFPLTVTSAQKNPTAFYLCASSPGYEQYFGPGTRLTVT.

V gene TRBV24-1 combines with J gene TRBJ2-5; D gene uncertain. The CDR3 is made up of 15 amino acids. Germline-derived CDR1 and CDR2 are KGHDR and SFDVKD. Trimming stripped 3 bases from V and 2 bases from J, with 12 bases between. The CDR3 coding sequence is TGTGCCACCAGTGATACTACCAGAGATCAAGAGACCCAGTACTTC. Amino acid sequence: CATSDTTRDQETQYF.

The rearrangement links TRBV29-1 to TRBJ2-5; no clear D. The V gene's germline CDR1 is SQVTM and CDR2 ANQGSEA. The CDR3 loop spans 12 amino acids. V was cut by 2 bases and J by 4 bases, with 8 bases left in between. The CDR3 reads CSVEMSGETQYF. DNA for the CDR3: TGCAGCGTTGAAATGTCAGGAGAGACCCAGTACTTC. Complete variable domain (other parts from reference TRBV29-1 and TRBJ2-5): SAVISQKPSRDICQRGTSLTIQCQVDSQVTMMFWYRQQPGQSLTLIATANQGSEATYESGFVIDKFPISRPNLTFSTLTVSNMSPEDSSIYLCSVEMSGETQYFGPGTRLLVL.

For the CDR3, the DNA is TGTGCCAGCAGCCAAGGTGGAGCGGGAGTTCGCGGCGAGCAGTACTTC. Protein: CASSQGGAGVRGEQYF. The J gene is TRBJ2-7, the V gene TRBV14; 8 bases are a match to TRBD2. The germline V gene encodes CDR1 SGHDN and CDR2 FVKESK. CDR3 length: 16 amino acids. The junction had 11 bases not matched to a gene; V was cut back by 1 base and J by 6 bases.

The chain uses TRBV29-1 and TRBJ1-2, with 7 bases aligning to TRBD1. This CDR3 has 12 amino acids. J was trimmed by 8 bases and V by 7 bases; bases with no gene match: 10. Per germline, CDR1 SQVTM and CDR2 ANQGSEA. The CDR3 sequence: CSAEDRVGGYTF. For the CDR3, the DNA is TGCAGCGCCGAAGACAGGGTTGGAGGCTACACCTTC.

The rearrangement uses TRBV29-1 and TRBJ2-1; D is unresolved. Deletions cut 5 bases from V and 6 bases from J, with 11 bases between. The CDR3 is 12 residues long. Germline assignment: CDR1 SQVTM and CDR2 ANQGSEA. The CDR3 nucleotides read TGCAGCGTTCGCCGTCAGTCCAATGAGCAGTTCTTC. Translated: CSVRRQSNEQFF.